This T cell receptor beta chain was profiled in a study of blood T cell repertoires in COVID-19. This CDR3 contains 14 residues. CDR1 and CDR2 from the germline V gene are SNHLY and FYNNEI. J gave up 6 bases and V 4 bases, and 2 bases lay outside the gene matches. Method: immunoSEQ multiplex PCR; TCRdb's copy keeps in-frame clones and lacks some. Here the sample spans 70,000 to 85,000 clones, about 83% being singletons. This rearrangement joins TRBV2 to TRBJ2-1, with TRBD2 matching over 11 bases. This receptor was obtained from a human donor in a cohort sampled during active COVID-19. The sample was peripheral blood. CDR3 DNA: TGTGCCAGCAGTGTGGGGACTAGCGGCAATGAGCAGTTCTTC. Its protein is CASSVGTSGNEQFF.